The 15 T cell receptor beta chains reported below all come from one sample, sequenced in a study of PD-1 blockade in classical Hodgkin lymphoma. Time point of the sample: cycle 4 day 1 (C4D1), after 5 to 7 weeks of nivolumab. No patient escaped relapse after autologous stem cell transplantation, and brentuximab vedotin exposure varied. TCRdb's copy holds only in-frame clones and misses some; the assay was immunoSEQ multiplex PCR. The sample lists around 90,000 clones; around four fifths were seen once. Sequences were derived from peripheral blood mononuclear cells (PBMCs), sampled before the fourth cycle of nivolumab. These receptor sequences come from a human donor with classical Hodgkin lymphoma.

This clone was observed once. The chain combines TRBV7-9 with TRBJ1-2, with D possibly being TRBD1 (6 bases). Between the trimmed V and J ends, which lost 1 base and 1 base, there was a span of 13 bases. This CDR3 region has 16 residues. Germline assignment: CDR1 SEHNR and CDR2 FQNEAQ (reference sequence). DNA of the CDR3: TGTGCCAGCAGCTTAGTTCAGGGGAGCGTTAACTATGGCTACACCTTC. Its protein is CASSLVQGSVNYGYTF.

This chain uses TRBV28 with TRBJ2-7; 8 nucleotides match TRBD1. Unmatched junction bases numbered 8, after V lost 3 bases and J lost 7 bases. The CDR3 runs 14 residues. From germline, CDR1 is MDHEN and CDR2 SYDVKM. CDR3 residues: CASSFGQGALEQYF. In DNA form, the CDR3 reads TGTGCCAGCAGTTTTGGTCAGGGGGCTTTAGAGCAGTACTTC.

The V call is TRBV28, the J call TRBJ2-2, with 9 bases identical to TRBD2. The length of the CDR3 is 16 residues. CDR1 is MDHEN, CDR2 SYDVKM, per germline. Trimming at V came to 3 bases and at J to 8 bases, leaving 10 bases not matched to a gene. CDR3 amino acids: CASSFGSSGDGGELFF. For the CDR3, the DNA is TGTGCCAGCAGTTTCGGGTCTAGCGGGGATGGAGGGGAGCTGTTTTTT. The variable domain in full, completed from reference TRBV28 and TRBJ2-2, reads DVKVTQSSRYLVKRTGEKVFLECVQDMDHENMFWYRQDPGLGLRLIYFSYDVKMKEKGDIPEGYSVSREKKERFSLILESASTNQTSMYLCASSFGSSGDGGELFFGEGSRLTVL.

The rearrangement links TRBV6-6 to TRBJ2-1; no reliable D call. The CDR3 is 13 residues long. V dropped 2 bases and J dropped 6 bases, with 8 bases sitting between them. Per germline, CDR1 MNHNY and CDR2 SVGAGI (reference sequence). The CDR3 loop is CASSYRPRNEQFF. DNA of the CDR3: TGTGCCAGCAGTTACCGACCCCGCAATGAGCAGTTCTTC.

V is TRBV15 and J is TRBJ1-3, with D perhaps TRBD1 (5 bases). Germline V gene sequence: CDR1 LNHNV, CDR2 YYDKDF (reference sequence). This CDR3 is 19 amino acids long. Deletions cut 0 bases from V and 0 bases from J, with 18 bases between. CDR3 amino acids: CATSRDGAGRSLSGNTIYF. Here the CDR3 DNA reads TGTGCCACCAGCAGAGATGGCGCAGGGAGGTCCCTCTCTGGAAACACCATATATTTT.

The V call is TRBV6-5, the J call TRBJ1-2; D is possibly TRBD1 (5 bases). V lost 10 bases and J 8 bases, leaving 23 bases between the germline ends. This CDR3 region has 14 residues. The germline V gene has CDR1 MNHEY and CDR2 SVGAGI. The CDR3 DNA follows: TGTGCCACACGGGTCCCGGGGCGGTCGGGCGGCTACACCTTC. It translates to CATRVPGRSGGYTF.

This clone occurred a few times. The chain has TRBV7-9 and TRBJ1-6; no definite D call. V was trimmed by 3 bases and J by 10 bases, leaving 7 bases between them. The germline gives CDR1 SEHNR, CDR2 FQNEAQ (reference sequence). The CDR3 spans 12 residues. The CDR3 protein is CASSFSGSPLHF. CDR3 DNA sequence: TGTGCCAGCAGCTTTAGTGGATCACCCCTCCACTTT. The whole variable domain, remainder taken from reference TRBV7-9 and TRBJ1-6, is DTGVSQNPRHKITKRGQNVTFRCDPISEHNRLYWYRQTLGQGPEFLTYFQNEAQLEKSRLLSDRFSAERPKGSFSTLEIQRTEQGDSAMYLCASSFSGSPLHFGNGTRLTVT.

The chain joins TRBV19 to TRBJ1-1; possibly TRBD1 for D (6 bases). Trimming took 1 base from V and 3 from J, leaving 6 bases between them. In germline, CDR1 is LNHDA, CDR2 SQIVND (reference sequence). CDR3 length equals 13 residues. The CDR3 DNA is TGTGCCAGTAGTATAGCAGGGGACACTGAAGCTTTCTTT. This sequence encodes CASSIAGDTEAFF. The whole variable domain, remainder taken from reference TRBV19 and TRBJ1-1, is DGGITQSPKYLFRKEGQNVTLSCEQNLNHDAMYWYRQDPGQGLRLIYYSQIVNDFQKGDIAEGYSVSREKKESFPLTVTSAQKNPTAFYLCASSIAGDTEAFFGQGTRLTVV.

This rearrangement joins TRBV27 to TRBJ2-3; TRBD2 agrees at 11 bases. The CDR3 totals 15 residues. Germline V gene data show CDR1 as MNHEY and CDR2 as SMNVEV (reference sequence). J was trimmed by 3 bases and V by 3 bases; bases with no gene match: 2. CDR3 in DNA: TGTGCCAGCAGTTTTCTAGCGGGAGGAACAGATACGCAGTATTTT. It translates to CASSFLAGGTDTQYF.

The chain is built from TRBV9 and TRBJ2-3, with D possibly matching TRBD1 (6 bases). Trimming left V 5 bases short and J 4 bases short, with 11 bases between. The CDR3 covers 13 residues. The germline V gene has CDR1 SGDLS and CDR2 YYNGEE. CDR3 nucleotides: TGTGCCAGCAGTCTTGGGGGCCCAGATACGCAGTATTTT. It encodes CASSLGGPDTQYF.

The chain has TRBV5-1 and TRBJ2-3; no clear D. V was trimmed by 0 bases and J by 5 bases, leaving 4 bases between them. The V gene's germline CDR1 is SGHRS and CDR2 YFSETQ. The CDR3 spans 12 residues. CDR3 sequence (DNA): TGCGCCAGCAGCTTGGCCTTAGATACGCAGTATTTT. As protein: CASSLALDTQYF.

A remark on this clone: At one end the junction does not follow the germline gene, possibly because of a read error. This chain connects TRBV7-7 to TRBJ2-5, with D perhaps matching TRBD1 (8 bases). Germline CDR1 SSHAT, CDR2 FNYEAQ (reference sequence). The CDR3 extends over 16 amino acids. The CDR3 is CASSVSGQGGGETQYF. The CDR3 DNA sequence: TGTGCTAGCAGCGTATCCGGACAGGGAGGGGGAGAGACCCAGTACTTC.

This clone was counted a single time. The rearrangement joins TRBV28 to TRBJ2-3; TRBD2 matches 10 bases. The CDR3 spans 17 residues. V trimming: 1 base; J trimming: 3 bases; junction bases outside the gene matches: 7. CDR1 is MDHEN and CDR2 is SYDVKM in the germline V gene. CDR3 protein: CASSLYSSGSGTDTQYF. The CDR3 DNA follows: TGTGCCAGCAGTTTATATTCTAGCGGGAGTGGAACAGATACGCAGTATTTT.

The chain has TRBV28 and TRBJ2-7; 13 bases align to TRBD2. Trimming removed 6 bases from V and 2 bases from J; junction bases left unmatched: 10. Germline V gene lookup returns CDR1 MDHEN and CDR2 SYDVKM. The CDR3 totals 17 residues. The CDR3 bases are TGTGCCAGCAGCATCCTACTAGCGGGAGGGGAGGCCTACGAGCAGTACTTC. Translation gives CASSILLAGGEAYEQYF.

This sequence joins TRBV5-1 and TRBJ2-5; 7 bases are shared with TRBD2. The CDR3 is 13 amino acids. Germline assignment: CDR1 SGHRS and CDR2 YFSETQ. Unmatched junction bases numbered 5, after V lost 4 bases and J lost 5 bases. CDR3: CASSPAGVETQYF. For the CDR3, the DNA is TGCGCCAGCAGCCCCGCGGGGGTCGAGACCCAGTACTTC. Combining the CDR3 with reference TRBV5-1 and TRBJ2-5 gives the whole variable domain KAGVTQTPRYLIKTRGQQVTLSCSPISGHRSVSWYQQTPGQGLQFLFEYFSETQRNKGNFPGRFSGRQFSNSRSEMNVSTLELGDSALYLCASSPAGVETQYFGPGTRLLVL.